This TCR beta chain was sequenced during a study of blood T cell repertoires in COVID-19. Overall study context: The origin of the acute and convalescent COVID-19 samples was the United States, Italy and Spain.

The table came from immunoSEQ multiplex PCR; TCRdb's copy has only in-frame clones and leaves some out. The sample holds about 230,000 clones, 85% to 90% seen once. Trimming left V 5 bases short and J 2 bases short, with 21 bases between. The germline V gene has CDR1 MNHNY and CDR2 SVGAGI (reference sequence). The CDR3 loop spans 17 amino acids. The source of this sequence is a man in his forties or fifties with COVID-19, enrolled during active disease. Specimen: peripheral blood. This chain links TRBV6-6 with TRBJ2-5; D ambiguous. The CDR3 protein is CASSPVLLFPQQETQYF. The CDR3 DNA follows: TGTGCCAGCAGTCCGGTTCTACTCTTCCCCCAACAAGAGACCCAGTACTTC.